The 5 T cell receptor beta chains reported below all come from one sample, sequenced in a study of T cell responses to AZD1222 COVID-19 vaccine. TCRdb's table, derived via immunoSEQ multiplex PCR, lists solely in-frame clones and lacks some. The table lists about 180,000 clones, 80% to 90% of them singletons, with 7.7% in the top ten. The specimen was peripheral blood, collected on day 0 of AZD1222 vaccination. Receptor source: an adult in good health.

V gene TRBV7-2 combines with J gene TRBJ2-1; 7 nucleotides match TRBD2. The germline gives CDR1 SGHTA, CDR2 FQGNSA. Germline trimming cut 0 bases from V and 3 bases from J; bases unmatched to any gene: 2. The CDR3 totals 15 residues. CDR3 in amino acids: CASSLARGFYNEQFF. The CDR3 DNA reads TGTGCCAGCAGCTTAGCGCGGGGGTTCTACAATGAGCAGTTCTTC.

This clone came up a few times. The rearrangement uses TRBV6-2 or TRBV6-3 and TRBJ2-6, with D unclear. The CDR3 runs 14 residues. Germline-derived CDR1 and CDR2 are MNHEY and SVGEGT. V lost 0 bases and J lost 4, with 4 bases in between. This CDR3 is CASSYSVGANVLTF. The DNA of the CDR3 is TGTGCCAGCAGTTACTCGGTGGGGGCCAACGTCCTGACTTTC.

The J gene is TRBJ2-1, the V gene TRBV4-3, with TRBD2 matching 7 bases. Germline loops: CDR1 LGHNA, CDR2 YSLEER. V lost 0 bases and J lost 8; bases outside the gene matches: 1. This CDR3 spans 13 amino acids. The DNA for the CDR3 is TGCGCCAGCAGCCAAGATCGGGGGGATGAGCAGTTCTTC. Protein: CASSQDRGDEQFF.

V gene TRBV4-1 combines with J gene TRBJ2-7; 8 nucleotides agree with TRBD2. V shed 4 bases, J shed 4 bases, and the junction held 6 bases outside the gene matches. Looked up from germline, CDR1 is MGHRA and CDR2 is YSYEKL. The CDR3 consists of 14 residues. DNA of the CDR3: TGCGCCAGCAGCCGAGAAGCGGGGGCGTACGAGCAGTACTTC. The encoded protein is CASSREAGAYEQYF.

The rearrangement uses TRBV5-1 and TRBJ2-3; D remains unclear. Germline CDR1 and CDR2: SGHRS and YFSETQ. Trimming pared 0 bases from V and 8 bases from J, leaving 13 bases between. The CDR3 runs to 14 residues. The chain's CDR3 is CASSLALEHRTQYF. The CDR3 DNA reads as TGCGCCAGCAGCTTGGCCCTAGAGCATCGTACGCAGTATTTT.